The 10 T cell receptor beta chains listed next were all sequenced from one sample in a study of technical replicates of blood from a few donors. Assay used: immunoSEQ multiplex PCR; TCRdb lists only in-frame clones, some missing. Here the sample spans tens of thousands of clones, approximately 91% being singletons. What was sequenced was PBMCs. These receptors were collected from a human donor in good health. Some clones in this sample may be carry-over from other donors' samples.

The CDR3 nucleotides read TGTGCCACCAGCCGCCGGACAGACTACGAGCAGTACTTC. Residues: CATSRRTDYEQYF. V is TRBV15 and J is TRBJ2-7, with D possibly being TRBD1 (6 bases). V was pared by 5 bases and J by 3 bases, with 11 bases between. The CDR3 extends over 13 amino acids. Germline CDR1 reads LNHNV; CDR2 reads YYDKDF (reference sequence). The full variable domain, completed using reference TRBV15 and TRBJ2-7, is DAMVIQNPRYQVTQFGKPVTLSCSQTLNHNVMYWYQQKSSQAPKLLFHYYDKDFNNEADTPDNFQSRRPNTSFCFLDIRSPGLGDTAMYLCATSRRTDYEQYFGPGTRLTVT.

This clone has only one observation. The rearrangement joins TRBV4-2 to TRBJ2-1; TRBD2 might be the D (6 bases). Trimming stripped 1 base from V and 5 bases from J, with 9 bases between. Germline V gene sequence: CDR1 LGHNA, CDR2 YNFKEQ. The CDR3 covers 14 residues. The CDR3 sequence: CASSQVGGNNEQFF. The CDR3 DNA is TGTGCCAGCAGCCAAGTCGGGGGTAACAATGAGCAGTTCTTC.

J is TRBJ2-1 and V is TRBV9; TRBD2 is a possible D gene (6 bases). CDR3 length: 17 amino acids. The ends were cut back, 0 bases at V and 5 bases at J, with 18 bases in the middle. From germline, CDR1 is SGDLS and CDR2 YYNGEE. The CDR3: CASSVVGRLGGNNEQFF. CDR3 nucleotides: TGTGCCAGCAGCGTAGTAGGGCGACTAGGAGGAAACAATGAGCAGTTCTTC.

This rearrangement joins TRBV19 to TRBJ1-1; D is unclear. This CDR3 comprises 13 residues. CDR1 is LNHDA, CDR2 SQIVND, per germline (reference sequence). V lost 5 bases and J lost 4, with 11 bases in between. The chain's CDR3 is CASSPRVGTEAFF. In nucleotides, the CDR3 is TGTGCCAGTAGTCCCCGGGTCGGCACTGAAGCTTTCTTT.

The gene calls are TRBV13 and TRBJ2-5; no reliable D call. This CDR3 contains 13 residues. Germline-derived CDR1 and CDR2 are PRHDT and FYEKMQ (reference sequence). V was shortened by 4 bases and J by 7 bases, with 13 bases between the two germline ends. This CDR3 is CASSSTSPGTQYF. CDR3 nucleotides: TGTGCCAGCAGCTCCACGAGTCCCGGGACCCAGTACTTC. Looking up the rest from reference TRBV13 and TRBJ2-5 gives the full variable domain: AAGVIQSPRHLIKEKRETATLKCYPIPRHDTVYWYQQGPGQDPQFLISFYEKMQSDKGSIPDRFSAQQFSDYHSELNMSSLELGDSALYFCASSSTSPGTQYFGPGTRLLVL.

V and J are TRBV4-1 and TRBJ1-5; no reliable D call. This CDR3 contains 14 residues. CDR1 and CDR2 from the germline V gene are MGHRA and YSYEKL. Trimming pared 1 base from V and 0 bases from J, leaving 4 bases between. The CDR3 region has the DNA TGCGCCAGCAGCCAAGTCCATAGCAATCAGCCCCAGCATTTT. Translating it yields CASSQVHSNQPQHF.

The CDR3 DNA reads as TGTGCCATCAGTGAGCCCGGGACAGGGTCATACGAGCAGTACTTC. Its protein product is CAISEPGTGSYEQYF. This chain uses TRBV10-3 with TRBJ2-7, with 9 bases that match TRBD1. Germline trimming cut 2 bases from V and 4 bases from J; bases unmatched to any gene: 6. The CDR3 extends over 15 amino acids. Germline CDR1 and CDR2: ENHRY and SYGVKD.

The chain carries TRBV2 and TRBJ2-2; D gene uncertain. V gave up 2 bases and J gave up 6 bases, with 7 bases separating them. Germline-derived CDR1 and CDR2 are SNHLY and FYNNEI. The CDR3 loop spans 13 amino acids. The CDR3 sequence: CASSELPAGELFF. CDR3 DNA: TGTGCCAGCAGTGAATTACCGGCCGGGGAGCTGTTTTTT.

This clone was picked up a small number of times. The V call is TRBV6-4, the J call TRBJ1-2; 7 nucleotides match TRBD1. The CDR3 spans 14 residues. Germline loops: CDR1 MRHNA, CDR2 SNTAGT. Trimming cost V 4 bases and J 6 bases; bases outside gene matches: 8. CDR3 amino acids: CASSVTGTDHGYTF. DNA for the CDR3: TGTGCCAGCAGTGTGACCGGGACAGACCATGGCTACACCTTC.

V gene TRBV13 combines with J gene TRBJ2-7, with TRBD1 matching over 7 bases. CDR3 length: 13 amino acids. Trimming removed 5 bases from V and 7 bases from J; junction bases left unmatched: 8. Per the germline V gene, CDR1 is PRHDT and CDR2 is FYEKMQ (reference sequence). The chain's CDR3 is CASSPDREREQYF. CDR3 nucleotides: TGTGCCAGCAGCCCAGACAGGGAGAGGGAGCAGTACTTC.